This TCR beta chain was recorded in a study of control samples from healthy donors and cancer patients. Method: immunoSEQ multiplex PCR; TCRdb's copy keeps in-frame clones and lacks some. The sample contains some 120,000 clones, around 90% of which appear only once. V lost 0 bases to trimming and J lost 6 bases, with 14 bases between them. Per germline, CDR1 MRHNA and CDR2 SNTAGT. The CDR3 has 15 residues. Source material: blood. V gene TRBV6-4 combines with J gene TRBJ1-1, with D hard to call. This receptor was taken from a man aged 40-49 years in good health. In DNA, the CDR3 is TGTGCCAGCAGTGACTCTCCGGATCAAAGGGCTGAAGCTTTCTTT. Its protein product is CASSDSPDQRAEAFF.